This is a list of T cell receptor beta chains from one sample in a study of blood T cell repertoires in COVID-19. This table comes from immunoSEQ multiplex PCR, and its TCRdb copy is limited to in-frame clones, with some not included. The sample comprises about 54,000 clones, roughly 76% of which are singletons, and 5.3% rests with the top ten. The sample taken for sequencing was peripheral blood. Receptors were obtained from a woman in her sixties with acute or convalescent COVID-19. Both conserved end residues are part of each CDR3. The order of the fields is clone size, D gene, V gene, J gene, CDR3 protein, CDR3 DNA. A D gene is named only where the DNA matches it firmly. Some rows mark clone size as missing; the rest say once, few, many or name a class of expanded clone.

few	-	TRBV9	TRBJ2-1	CASSSPPGKNEQFF	TGTGCCAGCAGCTCCCCTCCAGGGAAGAATGAGCAGTTCTTC
-	TRBD2	TRBV11-2	TRBJ2-3	CASSLVLAGAGSTDTQYF	TGTGCCAGCAGCTTAGTACTAGCGGGGGCCGGTTCCACAGATACGCAGTATTTT
-	TRBD1	TRBV24-1	TRBJ1-1	CATSLSGGHEAFF	TGTGCCACCAGTCTATCAGGGGGACATGAAGCTTTCTTT
-	TRBD1	TRBV7-8	TRBJ2-1	CASSQGTGGHEQFF	TGTGCCAGCAGTCAGGGGACAGGGGGTCATGAGCAGTTCTTC
once	TRBD2	TRBV18	TRBJ2-7	CASSGSSGSPRDEQYF	TGTGCCAGCTCGGGGAGTAGCGGGAGCCCAAGGGACGAGCAGTACTTC
-	TRBD2	TRBV7-3	TRBJ2-5	CASSLRLAGMVKETQYF	TGTGCCAGCAGCTTGAGGCTAGCGGGGATGGTGAAGGAGACCCAGTACTTC
-	-	TRBV27	TRBJ1-5	CASSPLGSGNQPQHF	TGTGCCAGCAGTCCCCTCGGCAGCGGCAATCAGCCCCAGCATTTT
-	-	TRBV5-1	TRBJ2-2	CASSLRQASTGELFF	TGCGCCAGCAGCTTGAGGCAGGCGAGCACCGGGGAGCTGTTTTTT
-	-	TRBV19	TRBJ1-2	CASSPGQNQYGYTF	TGTGCCAGTAGTCCCGGACAGAACCAGTATGGCTACACCTTC
-	-	TRBV27	TRBJ2-5	CASSLNRQGETQYF	TGTGCCAGCAGTTTAAACCGGCAGGGGGAGACCCAGTACTTC
-	-	TRBV15	TRBJ2-3	CATSSLLPGTLTLTDTQYF	TGTGCCACCAGCAGCTTGCTACCCGGGACTCTTACCCTCACAGATACGCAGTATTTT
-	TRBD2	TRBV5-4	TRBJ2-3	CASSTRTSGSPDTQYF	TGTGCCAGCAGCACGCGGACTAGCGGGTCCCCAGATACGCAGTATTTT
few	TRBD1	TRBV29-1	TRBJ1-1	CSVIGDRDRGNTEAFF	TGCAGCGTTATCGGGGACCGGGACAGGGGTAACACTGAAGCTTTCTTT
-	-	TRBV6-6	TRBJ1-5	CASRDIRGSNQPQHF	TGTGCCAGCAGAGACATCAGGGGTAGCAATCAGCCCCAGCATTTT
-	-	TRBV24-1	TRBJ1-2	CATSDASQDGYTF	TGTGCCACCAGTGATGCCTCACAGGATGGCTACACCTTC
once	TRBD1	TRBV29-1	TRBJ1-4	CSGGQSNEKLFF	TGCAGCGGGGGACAGTCAAACGAAAAACTGTTTTTT
once	TRBD2	TRBV24-1	TRBJ2-1	CATEAVQGGSSYNEQFF	TGTGCCACCGAGGCCGTTCAAGGCGGGAGTTCCTACAATGAGCAGTTCTTC
-	-	TRBV2	TRBJ2-7	CASSGGQGITYEQYF	TGTGCCAGCAGTGGGGGGCAGGGGATAACCTACGAGCAGTACTTC
-	TRBD2	TRBV6-5	TRBJ2-1	CASSYRSGRGINEQFF	TGTGCCAGCAGTTACCGTAGCGGGAGGGGGATCAATGAGCAGTTCTTC
-	TRBD2	TRBV9	TRBJ2-1	CASSVVAGVMNEQFF	TGTGCCAGCAGCGTAGTGGCGGGAGTTATGAATGAGCAGTTCTTC
-	-	TRBV3-1/TRBV3-2	TRBJ1-6	CASSPLQGSNSPLHF	TGTGCCAGCAGCCCATTACAGGGAAGCAATTCACCCCTCCACTTT
-	TRBD1	TRBV10-3	TRBJ2-2	CAISEGTVLTGELFF	TGTGCCATCAGTGAAGGGACAGTGTTGACCGGGGAGCTGTTTTTT
-	TRBD2	TRBV11-3	TRBJ2-7	CASGTSGSYEQYF	TGTGCCAGCGGGACTAGCGGGAGCTACGAGCAGTACTTC
-	TRBD1	TRBV3-1/TRBV3-2	TRBJ1-4	CASSHGQGGVNEKLFF	TGTGCCAGCAGCCACGGACAGGGCGGGGTGAATGAAAAACTGTTTTTT
-	-	TRBV20-1	TRBJ2-7	CSASGGSIDEQYF	TGCAGTGCTAGTGGTGGTTCGATAGACGAGCAGTACTTC
-	TRBD2	TRBV15	TRBJ2-1	CATSTIAGAHNEQFF	TGTGCCACCAGCACCATAGCGGGGGCCCACAATGAGCAGTTCTTC
once	TRBD1	TRBV7-6	TRBJ1-1	CASRSTRTGSPAGEAFF	TGTGCCAGCAGATCCACTCGGACAGGCTCCCCTGCTGGTGAAGCTTTCTTT
-	TRBD1	TRBV11-2	TRBJ1-2	CASSHRPGQAYGYTF	TGTGCCAGCAGCCACCGCCCGGGACAGGCCTATGGCTACACCTTC
-	TRBD1	TRBV13	TRBJ2-5	CASSFSRDRFRETQYF	TGTGCCAGCAGCTTCTCCCGGGACAGGTTCAGGGAGACCCAGTACTTC
-	-	TRBV4-2	TRBJ1-1	CASSQGVQANTEAFF	TGTGCCAGCAGCCAAGGAGTGCAGGCTAACACTGAAGCTTTCTTT
-	-	TRBV30	TRBJ1-6	CAWSGLGGSPLHF	TGTGCCTGGAGCGGACTCGGAGGGTCACCCCTCCACTTT
-	-	TRBV19	TRBJ1-2	CASSIDSVLGYTF	TGTGCCAGTAGTATCGACAGCGTCCTAGGCTACACCTTC
-	TRBD1	TRBV5-1	TRBJ2-1	CASSRSTSGTGINEQFF	TGCGCCAGCAGCCGCTCGACCTCCGGGACAGGGATCAATGAGCAGTTCTTC
-	TRBD2	TRBV29-1	TRBJ2-1	CSVGGGLAGHYNEQFF	TGCAGCGTTGGAGGGGGACTAGCGGGTCACTACAATGAGCAGTTCTTC
-	-	TRBV15	TRBJ1-1	CATTVVRGRTEAFF	TGTGCCACCACAGTAGTAAGGGGTAGGACTGAAGCTTTCTTT